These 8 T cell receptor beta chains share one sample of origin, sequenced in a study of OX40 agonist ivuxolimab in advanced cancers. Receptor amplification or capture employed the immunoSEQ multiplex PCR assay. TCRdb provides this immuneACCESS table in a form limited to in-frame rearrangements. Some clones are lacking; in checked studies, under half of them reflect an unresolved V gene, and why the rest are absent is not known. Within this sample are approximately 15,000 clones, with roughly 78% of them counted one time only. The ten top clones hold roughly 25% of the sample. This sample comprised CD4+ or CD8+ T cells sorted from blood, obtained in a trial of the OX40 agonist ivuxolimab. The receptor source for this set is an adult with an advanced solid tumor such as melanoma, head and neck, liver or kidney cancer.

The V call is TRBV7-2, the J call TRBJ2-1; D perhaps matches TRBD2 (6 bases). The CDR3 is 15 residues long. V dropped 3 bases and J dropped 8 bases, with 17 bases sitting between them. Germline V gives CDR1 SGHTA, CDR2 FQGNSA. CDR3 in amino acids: CASSFRDLLRDEQFF. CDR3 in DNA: TGTGCCAGCAGCTTCCGGGACTTACTCCGGGATGAGCAGTTCTTC.

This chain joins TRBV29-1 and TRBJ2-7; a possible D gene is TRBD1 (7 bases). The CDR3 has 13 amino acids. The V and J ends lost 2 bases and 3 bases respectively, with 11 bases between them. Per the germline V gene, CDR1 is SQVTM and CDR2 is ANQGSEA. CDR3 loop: CSVEPQGGYEQYF. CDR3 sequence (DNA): TGCAGCGTTGAACCCCAGGGGGGCTACGAGCAGTACTTC.

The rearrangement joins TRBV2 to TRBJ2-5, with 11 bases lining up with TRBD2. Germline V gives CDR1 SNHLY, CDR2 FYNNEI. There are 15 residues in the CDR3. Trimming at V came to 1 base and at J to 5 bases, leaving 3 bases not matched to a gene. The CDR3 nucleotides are TGTGCCAGCAGTGAAGGACTAGCGGGAATTGAGACCCAGTACTTC. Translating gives CASSEGLAGIETQYF.

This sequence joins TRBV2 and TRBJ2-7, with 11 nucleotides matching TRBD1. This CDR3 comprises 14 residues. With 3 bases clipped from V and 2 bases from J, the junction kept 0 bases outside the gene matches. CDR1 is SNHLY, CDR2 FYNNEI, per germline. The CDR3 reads CASSEGQGAYEQYF. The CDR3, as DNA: TGTGCCAGCAGTGAGGGACAGGGGGCCTACGAGCAGTACTTC.

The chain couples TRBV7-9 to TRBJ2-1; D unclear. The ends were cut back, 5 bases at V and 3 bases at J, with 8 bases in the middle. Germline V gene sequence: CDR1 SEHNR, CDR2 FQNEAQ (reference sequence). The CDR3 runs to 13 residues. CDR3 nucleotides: TGTGCCAGCAGCCCTCGGAACTACAATGAGCAGTTCTTC. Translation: CASSPRNYNEQFF.

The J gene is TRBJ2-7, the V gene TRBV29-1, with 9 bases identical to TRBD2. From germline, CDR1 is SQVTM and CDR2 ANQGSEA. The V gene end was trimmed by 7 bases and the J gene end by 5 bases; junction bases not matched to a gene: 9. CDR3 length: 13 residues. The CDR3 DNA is TGCAGCGCGGGGATAGCGGGAGACCACGAGCAGTACTTC. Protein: CSAGIAGDHEQYF.

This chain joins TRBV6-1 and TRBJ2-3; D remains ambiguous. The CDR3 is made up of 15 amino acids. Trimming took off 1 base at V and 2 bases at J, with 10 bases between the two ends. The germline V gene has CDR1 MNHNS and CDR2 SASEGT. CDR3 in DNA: TGTGCCAGCAGTGAAGGGTGGCCCTCCACAGATACGCAGTATTTT. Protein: CASSEGWPSTDTQYF.

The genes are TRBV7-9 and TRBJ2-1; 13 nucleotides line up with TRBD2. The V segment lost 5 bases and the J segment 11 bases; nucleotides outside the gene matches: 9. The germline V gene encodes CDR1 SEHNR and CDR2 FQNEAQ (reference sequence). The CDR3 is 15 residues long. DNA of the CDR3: TGTGCCAGCAGCCAGACTAGCGGGGGGCCCCACAAGCAGTTCTTC. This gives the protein CASSQTSGGPHKQFF.